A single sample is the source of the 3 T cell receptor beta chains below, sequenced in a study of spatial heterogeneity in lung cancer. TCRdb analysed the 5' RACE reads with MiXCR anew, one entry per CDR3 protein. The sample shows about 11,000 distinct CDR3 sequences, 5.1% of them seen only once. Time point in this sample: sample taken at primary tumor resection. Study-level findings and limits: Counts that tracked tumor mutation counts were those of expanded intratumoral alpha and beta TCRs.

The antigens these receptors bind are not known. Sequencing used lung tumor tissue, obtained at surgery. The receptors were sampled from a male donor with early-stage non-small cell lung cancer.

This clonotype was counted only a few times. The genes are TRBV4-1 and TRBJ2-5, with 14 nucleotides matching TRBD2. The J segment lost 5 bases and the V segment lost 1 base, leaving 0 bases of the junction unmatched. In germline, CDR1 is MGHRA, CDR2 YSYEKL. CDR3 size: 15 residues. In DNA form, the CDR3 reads TGCGCCAGCAGCCAAGGGACTAGCGGGAGGGAGACCCAGTACTTC. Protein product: CASSQGTSGRETQYF.

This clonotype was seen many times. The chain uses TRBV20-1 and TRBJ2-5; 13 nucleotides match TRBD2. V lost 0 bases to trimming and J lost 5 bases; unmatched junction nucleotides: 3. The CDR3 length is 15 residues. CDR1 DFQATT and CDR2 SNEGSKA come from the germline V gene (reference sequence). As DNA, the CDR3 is TGCAGTGCTAGAGATTGGGGACTAGCGGGGGAGACCCAGTACTTC. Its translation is CSARDWGLAGETQYF.

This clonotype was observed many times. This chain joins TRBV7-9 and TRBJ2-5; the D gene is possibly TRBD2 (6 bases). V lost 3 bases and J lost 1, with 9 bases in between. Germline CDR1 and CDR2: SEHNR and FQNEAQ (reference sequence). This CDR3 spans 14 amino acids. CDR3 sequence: CASSFLGLQETQYF. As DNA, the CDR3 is TGTGCCAGCAGCTTCCTGGGACTCCAAGAGACCCAGTACTTC.